The source of this TCR beta chain is a study of molecular identifiers for immune sequencing clone quantification. Preparation methods for the bulk TCR libraries were those previously described, with listed TCR primers. TCRdb reprocessed the PCR reads with MiXCR, giving one entry per CDR3 protein. This sample has just under 650,000 distinct CDR3 sequences; less than 20% occur once, and the top ten carry roughly 0.83%. Germline-derived CDR1 and CDR2 are MNHEY and SMNVEV (reference sequence). Between the trimmed V and J ends, which lost 5 bases and 1 base, there was a span of 19 bases. This CDR3 is built from 17 residues. This clonotype was observed at least ten times.

This receptor was taken from a human donor in good health. Some libraries in this study had Jurkat cell RNA spiked in. The rearrangement joins TRBV27 to TRBJ2-3; TRBD2 is a possible D gene (6 bases). Material: naive CD8+ T cells from blood, with Jurkat cell RNA spiked in. The subset: FACS-sorted CD8+CD4-CCR7+CD45RA+ naive T cells. As DNA, the CDR3 is TGTGCCAGCAGTCCCCCCGGACGGGGGATTGGCACAGATACGCAGTATTTT. Translated: CASSPPGRGIGTDTQYF.